The 9 T cell receptor beta chains presented below share a single source sample, sequenced in a study of post-analysis software for immune sequencing data. Overall study findings and caveats: Compared with controls, patients had more of roughly five TRBV segments, including TRBV5-6, TRBV5-1 and TRBV20-1.

Their specific antigens are unknown. TCR beta libraries were prepared from cDNA with unique molecular identifiers. From the PCR reads, TCRdb called clonotypes with MiXCR, one entry per CDR3 protein. Among hundreds of thousands of distinct CDR3 sequences listed, less than 35% were seen once. The sequenced sample consisted of blood. Every receptor here comes from a girl aged 5 to 17 with multiple sclerosis.

Only a few counts were recorded for this clonotype. This sequence joins TRBV24-1 and TRBJ2-3; TRBD1 matches at 9 bases. The V gene end was trimmed by 7 bases and the J gene end by 5 bases; junction bases not matched to a gene: 12. The germline V gene has CDR1 KGHDR and CDR2 SFDVKD. This CDR3 region has 16 residues. Written as DNA, the CDR3 is TGTGCCACCAGCCCCGAGGGACAGGGAAGGAAAGATACGCAGTATTTT. Protein sequence: CATSPEGQGRKDTQYF.

In this sample, this clonotype turned up a few times. The rearrangement joins TRBV12-3 or TRBV12-4 to TRBJ2-1; D ambiguous. This CDR3 has 15 residues. V was cut by 6 bases and J by 0 bases, with 12 bases left in between. The DNA for the CDR3 is TGTGCCAGCAGATCACCCGGCTTCTCCTACAATGAGCAGTTCTTC. Protein product: CASRSPGFSYNEQFF.

The rearrangement joins TRBV2 to TRBJ2-7, with TRBD1 matching over 8 bases. V lost 5 bases to trimming and J lost 7 bases; unmatched junction nucleotides: 7. This CDR3 has 13 amino acids. Germline-derived CDR1 and CDR2 are SNHLY and FYNNEI. DNA of the CDR3: TGTGCCAGCAGTTTTTCAGGGGGCGAAGAGCAGTACTTC. Its translation: CASSFSGGEEQYF.

V and J are TRBV27 and TRBJ2-7; D may match TRBD1 or TRBD2 (5 bases each). CDR1 is MNHEY and CDR2 is SMNVEV in the germline V gene (reference sequence). The CDR3 is made up of 15 amino acids. With 5 bases removed from V and 3 bases from J, the gap between germline ends came to 17 bases. CDR3 nucleotides: TGTGCCAGCAGTCAGACCCTCGGGGACCGCTACGAGCAGTACTTC. Translating gives CASSQTLGDRYEQYF.

This clonotype was observed at least ten times. The rearrangement links TRBV29-1 to TRBJ2-7, with 8 bases matching TRBD2. J gave up 3 bases and V 3 bases, and 7 bases lay outside the gene matches. The CDR3 has 14 amino acids. The germline V gene encodes CDR1 SQVTM and CDR2 ANQGSEA. The CDR3 bases are TGCAGCGTTGACGGCTCGGGAGGGCGCTACGAGCAGTACTTC. Protein product: CSVDGSGGRYEQYF.

The chain recombines TRBV25-1 with TRBJ1-4; no definite D call. This CDR3 comprises 11 residues. The V gene lost 2 bases and the J gene lost 14 bases, with 9 bases spanning the gap. The germline gives CDR1 MGHDK, CDR2 SYGVNS. This CDR3 reads CASSEESLLFF. The CDR3 DNA reads TGTGCCAGCAGTGAAGAGTCGTTGCTGTTTTTT.

The V call is TRBV7-8, the J call TRBJ2-6; tentatively, D is TRBD2 (6 bases). V shed 5 bases and J shed 5 bases, with 22 bases lying between them. Per the germline V gene, CDR1 is SGHVS and CDR2 is FQNEAQ. The CDR3 contains 18 residues. The CDR3 DNA is TGTGCCAGCAGCGTCAGGAGGGCCTCCTCGTCTCGGGCCAACGTCCTGACTTTC. Protein sequence: CASSVRRASSSRANVLTF.

The gene calls are TRBV7-2 and TRBJ2-6; tentative D call: TRBD1 (6 bases). Trimming took off 5 bases at V and 2 bases at J, with 10 bases between the two ends. Germline-derived CDR1 and CDR2 are SGHTA and FQGNSA. The CDR3 spans 15 residues. The CDR3 sequence: CASSADRTGANVLTF. The CDR3 nucleotides are TGTGCCAGCAGCGCCGACAGGACTGGGGCCAACGTCCTGACTTTC. The whole variable domain, filled in from reference TRBV7-2 and TRBJ2-6, reads GAGVSQSPSNKVTEKGKDVELRCDPISGHTALYWYRQSLGQGLEFLIYFQGNSAPDKSGLPSDRFSAERTGGSVSTLTIQRTQQEDSAVYLCASSADRTGANVLTFGAGSRLTVL.

The chain joins TRBV12-3 or TRBV12-4 to TRBJ2-5; D may correspond to TRBD1 or TRBD2 (5 bases each). Trimming left V 6 bases short and J 2 bases short, with 16 bases between. The CDR3 contains 15 residues. CDR3 DNA: TGTGCCAGCAGCTGGGATGTTGGGGGACAAGAGACCCAGTACTTC. Residues: CASSWDVGGQETQYF.